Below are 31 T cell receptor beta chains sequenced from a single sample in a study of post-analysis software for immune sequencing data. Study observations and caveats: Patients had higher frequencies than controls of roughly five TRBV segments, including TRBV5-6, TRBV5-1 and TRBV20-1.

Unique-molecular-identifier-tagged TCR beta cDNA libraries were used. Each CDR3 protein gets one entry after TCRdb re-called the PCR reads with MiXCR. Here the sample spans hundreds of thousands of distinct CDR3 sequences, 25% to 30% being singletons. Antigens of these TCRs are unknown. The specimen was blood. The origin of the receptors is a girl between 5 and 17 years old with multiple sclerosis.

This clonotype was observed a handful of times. DNA of the CDR3: TGTGCCAGCAGGGACTGGGCCACAGATACGCAGTATTTT. This translates into CASRDWATDTQYF. The chain uses TRBV6-5 and TRBJ2-3, with TRBD2 as a possible D gene (5 bases). The germline gives CDR1 MNHEY, CDR2 SVGAGI. The CDR3 extends over 13 amino acids. Trimming cost V 6 bases and J 2 bases, with 9 bases left between them.

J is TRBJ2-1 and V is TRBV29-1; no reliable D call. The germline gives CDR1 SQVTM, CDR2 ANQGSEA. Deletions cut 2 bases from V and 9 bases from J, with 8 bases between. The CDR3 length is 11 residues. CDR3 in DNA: TGCAGCGTTGAATTGGTTCGTGAGCAGTTCTTC. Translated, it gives CSVELVREQFF.

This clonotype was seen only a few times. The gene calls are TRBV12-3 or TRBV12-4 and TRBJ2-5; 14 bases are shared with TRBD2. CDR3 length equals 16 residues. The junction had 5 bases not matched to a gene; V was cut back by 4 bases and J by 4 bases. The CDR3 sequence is CASSYGTSGSGETQYF. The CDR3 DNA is TGTGCCAGCAGTTACGGGACTAGCGGGAGCGGAGAGACCCAGTACTTC.

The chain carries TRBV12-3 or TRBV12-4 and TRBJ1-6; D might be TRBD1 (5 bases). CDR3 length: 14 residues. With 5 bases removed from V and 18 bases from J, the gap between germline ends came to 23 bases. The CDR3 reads CASSTTEYNSPSHF. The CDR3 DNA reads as TGTGCCAGCAGTACGACAGAGTATAATTCACCCTCCCACTTT.

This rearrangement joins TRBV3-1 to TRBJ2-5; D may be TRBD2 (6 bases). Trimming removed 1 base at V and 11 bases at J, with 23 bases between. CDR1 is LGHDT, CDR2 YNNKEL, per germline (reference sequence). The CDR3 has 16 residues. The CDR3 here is CASSQVSGVTYNEQYF. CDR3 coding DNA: TGTGCCAGCAGCCAAGTCTCGGGGGTTACCTACAATGAGCAGTACTTC.

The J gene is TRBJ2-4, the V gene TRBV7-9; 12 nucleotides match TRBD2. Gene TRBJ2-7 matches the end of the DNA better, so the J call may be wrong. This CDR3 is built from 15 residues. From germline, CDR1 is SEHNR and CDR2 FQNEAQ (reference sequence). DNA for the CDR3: TGTGCCAGCAGCTTAGCTAGACTAGCGGGAGACGAGCAGTACTTC. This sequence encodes CASSLARLAGDEQYF.

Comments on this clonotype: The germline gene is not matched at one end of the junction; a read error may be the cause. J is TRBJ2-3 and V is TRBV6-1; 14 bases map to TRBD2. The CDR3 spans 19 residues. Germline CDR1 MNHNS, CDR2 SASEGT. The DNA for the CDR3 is TGTGCCAGCAGTGACGGACTAGCGGGGGGCCGCTTATCTACAGATACGCGGTATTTT. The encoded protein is CASSDGLAGGRLSTDTRYF.

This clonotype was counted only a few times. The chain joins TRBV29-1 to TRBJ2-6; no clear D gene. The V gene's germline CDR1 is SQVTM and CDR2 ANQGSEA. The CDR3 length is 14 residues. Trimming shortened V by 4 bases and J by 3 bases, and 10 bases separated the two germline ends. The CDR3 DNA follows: TGCAGCGTTGCTCTCGCACTTGGGGCCAACGTCCTGACTTTC. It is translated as CSVALALGANVLTF.

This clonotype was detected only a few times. CDR3 nucleotide sequence: TGTGCCAGCAGCTGGGGGTGGGGACAGGCCAAAAACATTCAGTACTTC. Translating it yields CASSWGWGQAKNIQYF. The genes are TRBV5-6 and TRBJ2-4; 7 positions match TRBD1. The germline V gene encodes CDR1 SGHDT and CDR2 YYEEEE. Trimming took 3 bases from V and 1 from J; bases not matched to a gene: 7. The CDR3 has 16 residues.

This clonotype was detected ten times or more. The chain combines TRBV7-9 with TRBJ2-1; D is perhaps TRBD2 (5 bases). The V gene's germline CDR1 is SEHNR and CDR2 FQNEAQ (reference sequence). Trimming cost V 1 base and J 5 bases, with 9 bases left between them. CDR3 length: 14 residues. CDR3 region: CASSLDKRNNEQFF. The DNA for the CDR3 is TGTGCCAGCAGCTTAGATAAGCGGAACAATGAGCAGTTCTTC.

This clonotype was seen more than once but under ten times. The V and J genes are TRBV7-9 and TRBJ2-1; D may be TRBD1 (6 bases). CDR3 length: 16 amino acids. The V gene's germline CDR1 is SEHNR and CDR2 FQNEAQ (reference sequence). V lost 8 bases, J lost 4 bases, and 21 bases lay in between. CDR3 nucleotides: TGTGCCAGCCGATCACAGGGACCCAAAGTTTACAATGAGCAGTTCTTC. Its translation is CASRSQGPKVYNEQFF.

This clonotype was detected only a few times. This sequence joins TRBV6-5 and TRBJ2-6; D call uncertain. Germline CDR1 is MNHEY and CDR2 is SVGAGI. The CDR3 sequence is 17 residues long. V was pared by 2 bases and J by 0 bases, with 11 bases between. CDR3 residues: CASSYGGQTSGANVLTF. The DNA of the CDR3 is TGTGCCAGCAGTTACGGTGGGCAGACCTCTGGGGCCAACGTCCTGACTTTC.

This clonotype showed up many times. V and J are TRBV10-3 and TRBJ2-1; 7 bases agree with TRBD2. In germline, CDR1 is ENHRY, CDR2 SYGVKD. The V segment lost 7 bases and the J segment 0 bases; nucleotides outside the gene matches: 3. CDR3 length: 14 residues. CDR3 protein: CAINGGSSYNEQFF. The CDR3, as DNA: TGTGCCATCAATGGCGGGAGCTCCTACAATGAGCAGTTCTTC.

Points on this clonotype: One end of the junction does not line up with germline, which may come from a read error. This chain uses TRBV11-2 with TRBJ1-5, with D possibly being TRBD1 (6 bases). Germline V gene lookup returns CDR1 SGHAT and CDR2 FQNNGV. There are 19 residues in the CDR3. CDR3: CANSLDGDTGTAQNQPQHF. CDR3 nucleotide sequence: TGTGCCAACAGCTTAGATGGGGACACAGGTACTGCCCAAAATCAGCCCCAGCATTTT.

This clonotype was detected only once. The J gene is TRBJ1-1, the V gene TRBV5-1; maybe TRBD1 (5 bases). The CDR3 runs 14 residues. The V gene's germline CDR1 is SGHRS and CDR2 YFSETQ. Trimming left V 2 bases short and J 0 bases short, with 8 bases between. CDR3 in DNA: TGCGCCAGCAGCTTCCGACAGTTGAACACTGAAGCTTTCTTT. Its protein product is CASSFRQLNTEAFF.

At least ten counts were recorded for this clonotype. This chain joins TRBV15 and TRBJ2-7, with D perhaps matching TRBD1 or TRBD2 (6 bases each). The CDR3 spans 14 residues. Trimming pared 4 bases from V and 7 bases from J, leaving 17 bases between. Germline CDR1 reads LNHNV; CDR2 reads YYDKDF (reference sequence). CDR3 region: CATSMGGSSGEQYF. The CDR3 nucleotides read TGTGCCACCAGCATGGGGGGCTCCTCAGGGGAGCAGTACTTC. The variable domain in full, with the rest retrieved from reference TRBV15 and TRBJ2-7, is DAMVIQNPRYQVTQFGKPVTLSCSQTLNHNVMYWYQQKSSQAPKLLFHYYDKDFNNEADTPDNFQSRRPNTSFCFLDIRSPGLGDTAMYLCATSMGGSSGEQYFGPGTRLTVT.

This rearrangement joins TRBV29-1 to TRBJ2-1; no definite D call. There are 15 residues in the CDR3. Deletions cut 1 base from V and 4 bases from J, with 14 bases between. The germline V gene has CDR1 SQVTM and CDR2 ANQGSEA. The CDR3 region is CSVEVWQNTYNEQFF. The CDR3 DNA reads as TGCAGCGTTGAAGTCTGGCAGAACACTTACAATGAGCAGTTCTTC.

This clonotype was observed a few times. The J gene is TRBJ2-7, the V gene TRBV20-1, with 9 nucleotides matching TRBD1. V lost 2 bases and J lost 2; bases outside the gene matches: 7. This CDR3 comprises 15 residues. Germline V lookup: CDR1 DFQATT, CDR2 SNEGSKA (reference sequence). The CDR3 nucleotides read TGCAGTGCTAGACCGGACAGGGGATTAGCCTACGAGCAGTACTTC. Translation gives CSARPDRGLAYEQYF.

CDR3 protein: CSARDHAWTGGYQPQHF. CDR3 DNA: TGCAGTGCTAGAGATCACGCTTGGACAGGGGGCTATCAGCCCCAGCATTTT. The rearrangement joins TRBV20-1 to TRBJ1-5; 11 bases fit TRBD1. CDR3 length equals 17 residues. V was pared by 0 bases and J by 5 bases, with 9 bases of the junction left unmatched. In germline, CDR1 is DFQATT, CDR2 SNEGSKA (reference sequence).

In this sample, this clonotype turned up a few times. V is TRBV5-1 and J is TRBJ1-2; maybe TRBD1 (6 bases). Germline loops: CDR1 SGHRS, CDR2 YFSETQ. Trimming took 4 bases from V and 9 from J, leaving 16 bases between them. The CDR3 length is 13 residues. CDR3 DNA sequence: TGCGCCAGCAGCCAGAACAGACAGGAAAGCTACACCTTC. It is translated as CASSQNRQESYTF.

The CDR3 reads CASSPFGGISSYNEQFF. CDR3 coding DNA: TGTGCCAGCAGCCCCTTTGGCGGGATAAGCTCCTACAATGAGCAGTTCTTC. The chain carries TRBV11-2 and TRBJ2-1, with D possibly matching TRBD2 (6 bases). Trimming stripped 5 bases from V and 0 bases from J, with 17 bases between. The CDR3 is 17 residues long. Germline V gene sequence: CDR1 SGHAT, CDR2 FQNNGV.

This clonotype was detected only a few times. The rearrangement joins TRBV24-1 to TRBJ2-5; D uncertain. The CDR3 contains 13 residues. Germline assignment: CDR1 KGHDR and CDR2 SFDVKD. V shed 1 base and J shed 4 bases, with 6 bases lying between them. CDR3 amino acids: CATSDFVGETQYF. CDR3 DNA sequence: TGTGCCACCAGTGATTTTGTCGGAGAGACCCAGTACTTC.

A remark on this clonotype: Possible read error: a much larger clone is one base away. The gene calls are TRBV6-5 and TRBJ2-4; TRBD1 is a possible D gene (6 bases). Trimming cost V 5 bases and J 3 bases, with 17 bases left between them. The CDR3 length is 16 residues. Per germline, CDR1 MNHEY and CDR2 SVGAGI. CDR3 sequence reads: CASSPATGIVKNIQYF. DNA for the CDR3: TGTGCCAGCAGTCCCGCGACAGGAATAGTCAAAAACATTCAGTACTTC.

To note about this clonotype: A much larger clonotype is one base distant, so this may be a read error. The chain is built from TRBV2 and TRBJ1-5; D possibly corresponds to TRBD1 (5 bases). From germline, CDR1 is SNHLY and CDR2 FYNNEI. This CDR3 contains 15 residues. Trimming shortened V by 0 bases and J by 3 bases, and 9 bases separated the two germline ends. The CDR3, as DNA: TGTGCCAGCAGTGAAGCGACAGTCTACAATCAGCCCCAGCATTTT. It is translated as CASSEATVYNQPQHF. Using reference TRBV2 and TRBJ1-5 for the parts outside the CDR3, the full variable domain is EPEVTQTPSHQVTQMGQEVILRCVPISNHLYFYWYRQILGQKVEFLVSFYNNEISEKSEIFDDQFSVERPDGSNFTLKIRSTKLEDSAMYFCASSEATVYNQPQHFGDGTRLSIL.

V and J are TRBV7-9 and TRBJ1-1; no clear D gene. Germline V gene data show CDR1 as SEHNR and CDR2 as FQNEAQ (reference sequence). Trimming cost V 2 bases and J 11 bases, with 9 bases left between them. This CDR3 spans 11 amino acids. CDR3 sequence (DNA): TGTGCCAGCAGCTTAACAAGGGAGGCTTTCTTT. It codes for CASSLTREAFF. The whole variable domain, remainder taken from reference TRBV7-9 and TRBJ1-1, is DTGVSQNPRHKITKRGQNVTFRCDPISEHNRLYWYRQTLGQGPEFLTYFQNEAQLEKSRLLSDRFSAERPKGSFSTLEIQRTEQGDSAMYLCASSLTREAFFGQGTRLTVV.

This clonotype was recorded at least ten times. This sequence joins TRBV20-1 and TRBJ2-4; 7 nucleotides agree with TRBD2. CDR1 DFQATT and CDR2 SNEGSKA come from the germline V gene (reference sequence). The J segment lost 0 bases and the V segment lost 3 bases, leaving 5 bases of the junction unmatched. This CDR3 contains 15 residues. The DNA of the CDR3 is TGCAGTGCTAGCCCAGTAGCGGGAGCCAAAAACATTCAGTACTTC. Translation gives CSASPVAGAKNIQYF.

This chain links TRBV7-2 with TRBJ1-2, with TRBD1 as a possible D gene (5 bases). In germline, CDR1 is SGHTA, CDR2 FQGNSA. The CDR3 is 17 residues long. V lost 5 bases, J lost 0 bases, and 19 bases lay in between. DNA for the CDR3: TGTGCCAGCAGCCCTGGTGGGGCCCCCCTAGCTAACTATGGCTACACCTTC. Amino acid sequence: CASSPGGAPLANYGYTF.

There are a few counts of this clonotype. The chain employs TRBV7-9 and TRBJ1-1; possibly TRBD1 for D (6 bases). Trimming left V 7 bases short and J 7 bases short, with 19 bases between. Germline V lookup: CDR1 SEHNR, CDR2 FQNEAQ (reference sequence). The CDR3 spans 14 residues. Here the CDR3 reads CASILLTGNVEAFF. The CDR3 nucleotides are TGTGCCAGCATCCTTCTGACAGGCAACGTTGAAGCTTTCTTT.

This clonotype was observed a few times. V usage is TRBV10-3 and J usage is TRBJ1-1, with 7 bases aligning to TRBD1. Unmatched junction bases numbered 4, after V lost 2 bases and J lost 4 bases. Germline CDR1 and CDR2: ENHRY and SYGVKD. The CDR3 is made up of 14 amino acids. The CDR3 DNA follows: TGTGCCATCAGTGAGAGGGGGCCAGGCACTGAAGCTTTCTTT. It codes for CAISERGPGTEAFF.

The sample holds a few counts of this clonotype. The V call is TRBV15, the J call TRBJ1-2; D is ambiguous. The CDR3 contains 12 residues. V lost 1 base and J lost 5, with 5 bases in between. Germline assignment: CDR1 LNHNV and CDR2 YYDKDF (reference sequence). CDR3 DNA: TGTGCCACCAGCAGAGCGGAGTATGGCTACACCTTC. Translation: CATSRAEYGYTF. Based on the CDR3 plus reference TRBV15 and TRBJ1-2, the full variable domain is DAMVIQNPRYQVTQFGKPVTLSCSQTLNHNVMYWYQQKSSQAPKLLFHYYDKDFNNEADTPDNFQSRRPNTSFCFLDIRSPGLGDTAMYLCATSRAEYGYTFGSGTRLTVV.

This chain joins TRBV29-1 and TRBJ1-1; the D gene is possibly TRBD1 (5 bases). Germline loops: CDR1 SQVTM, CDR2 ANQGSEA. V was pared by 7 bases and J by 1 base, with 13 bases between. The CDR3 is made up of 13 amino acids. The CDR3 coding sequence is TGCAGCGCCGGCGGGACTGCGAACACTGAAGCTTTCTTT. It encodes CSAGGTANTEAFF.